This paragraph reports one T cell receptor (beta chain). What it binds is unknown. This specimen comes from a study of long-term antiretroviral therapy in people with HIV. The United States was where all participants with HIV were treated. Samples were assayed with immunoSEQ v3.0 at survey level. Generated by immunoSEQ multiplex PCR, the TCRdb table keeps only in-frame clones and is missing some. The sample consists of more than 20,000 clones, 81% of them appearing once. V lost 4 bases and J 0 bases, leaving 12 bases between the germline ends. Germline loops: CDR1 SQVTM, CDR2 ANQGSEA. The CDR3 consists of 15 residues. Findings of the study overall: CDR3 lengths in HIV samples spanned a narrower range than controls. Participants lacked recorded data on ART adherence, viral resistance or therapy changes.

This receptor was obtained from a woman between 18 and 29 years old with HIV. The sample here was unsorted PBMCs, taken at the start of antiretroviral therapy, before treatment. The rearrangement joins TRBV29-1 to TRBJ1-4; D uncertain. The CDR3 coding sequence is TGCAGCGTTGGGGTCCTCGGAACAACTAATGAAAAACTGTTTTTT. Amino acid sequence: CSVGVLGTTNEKLFF. Complete variable domain (other parts from reference TRBV29-1 and TRBJ1-4): SAVISQKPSRDICQRGTSLTIQCQVDSQVTMMFWYRQQPGQSLTLIATANQGSEATYESGFVIDKFPISRPNLTFSTLTVSNMSPEDSSIYLCSVGVLGTTNEKLFFGSGTQLSVL.